This T cell receptor beta chain was obtained from a study of blood T cell repertoires in COVID-19. The wider study: Sources were T cells, B-cell-depleted T cells, or PBMCs; the material itself was cDNA or gDNA.

Libraries were prepared by immunoSEQ multiplex PCR; TCRdb keeps only in-frame clonotypes and omits some of them. The table records tens of thousands of clones, approximately 91% of them present only once. CDR1 and CDR2 from the germline V gene are SGHRS and YFSETQ. The V gene lost 0 bases and the J gene lost 2 bases, with 9 bases spanning the gap. The CDR3 has 14 amino acids. This TCR came from a man in his fifties with active COVID-19. The sample consisted of peripheral blood. The chain links TRBV5-1 to TRBJ2-7; D gene unclear. The CDR3 loop is CASSLAASTYEQYF. The CDR3 DNA is TGCGCCAGCAGCTTGGCTGCCAGTACCTACGAGCAGTACTTC.